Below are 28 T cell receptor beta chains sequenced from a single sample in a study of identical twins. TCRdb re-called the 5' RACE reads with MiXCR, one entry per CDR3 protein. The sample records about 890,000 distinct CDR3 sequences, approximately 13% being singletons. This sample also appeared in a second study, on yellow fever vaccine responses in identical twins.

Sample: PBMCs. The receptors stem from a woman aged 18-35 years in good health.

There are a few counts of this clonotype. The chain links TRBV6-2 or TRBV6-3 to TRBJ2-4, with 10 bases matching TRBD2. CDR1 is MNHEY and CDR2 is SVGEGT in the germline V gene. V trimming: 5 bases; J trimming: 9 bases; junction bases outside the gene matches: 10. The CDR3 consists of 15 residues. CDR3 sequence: CASSGLAGGPIIQYF. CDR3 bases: TGTGCCAGCAGTGGGTTAGCGGGAGGCCCCATCATTCAGTACTTC.

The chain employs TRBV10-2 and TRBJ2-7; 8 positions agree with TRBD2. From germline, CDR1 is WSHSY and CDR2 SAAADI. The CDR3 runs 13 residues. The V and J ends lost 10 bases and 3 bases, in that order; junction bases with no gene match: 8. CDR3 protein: CATSGGTDYEQYF. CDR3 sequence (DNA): TGCGCCACCAGCGGGGGCACCGACTACGAGCAGTACTTC.

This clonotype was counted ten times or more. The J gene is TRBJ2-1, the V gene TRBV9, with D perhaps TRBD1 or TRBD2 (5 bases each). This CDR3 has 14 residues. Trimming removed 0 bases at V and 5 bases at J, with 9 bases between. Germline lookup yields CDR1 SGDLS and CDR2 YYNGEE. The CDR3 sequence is CASSVAGTDNEQFF. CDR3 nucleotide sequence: TGTGCCAGCAGCGTAGCCGGGACGGACAATGAGCAGTTCTTC.

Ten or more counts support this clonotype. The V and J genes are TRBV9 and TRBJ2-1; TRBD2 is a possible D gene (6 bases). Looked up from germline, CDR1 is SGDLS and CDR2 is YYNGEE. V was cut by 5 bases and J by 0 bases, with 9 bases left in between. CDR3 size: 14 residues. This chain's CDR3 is CASSRGNSYNEQFF. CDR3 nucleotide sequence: TGTGCCAGCAGTCGCGGGAACTCCTACAATGAGCAGTTCTTC.

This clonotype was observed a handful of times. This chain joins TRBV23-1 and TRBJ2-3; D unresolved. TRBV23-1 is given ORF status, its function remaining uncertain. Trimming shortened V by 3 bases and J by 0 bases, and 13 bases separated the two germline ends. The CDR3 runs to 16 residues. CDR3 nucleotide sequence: TGCGCCAGCAGTCATTCCCCCAGGCCAAGCACAGATACGCAGTATTTT. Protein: CASSHSPRPSTDTQYF.

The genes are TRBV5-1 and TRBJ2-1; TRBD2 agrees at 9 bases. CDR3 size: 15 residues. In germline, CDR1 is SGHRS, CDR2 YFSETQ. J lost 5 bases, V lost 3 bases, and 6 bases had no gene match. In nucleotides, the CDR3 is TGCGCCAGCAGCTCATGGACTAGCGTTAACAATGAGCAGTTCTTC. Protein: CASSSWTSVNNEQFF.

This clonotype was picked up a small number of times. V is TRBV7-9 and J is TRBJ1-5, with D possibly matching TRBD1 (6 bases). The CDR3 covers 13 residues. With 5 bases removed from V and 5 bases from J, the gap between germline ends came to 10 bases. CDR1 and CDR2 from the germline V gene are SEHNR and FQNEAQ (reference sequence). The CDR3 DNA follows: TGTGCCAGCAGCGGAGAGGGGGATCAGCCCCAGCATTTT. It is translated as CASSGEGDQPQHF.

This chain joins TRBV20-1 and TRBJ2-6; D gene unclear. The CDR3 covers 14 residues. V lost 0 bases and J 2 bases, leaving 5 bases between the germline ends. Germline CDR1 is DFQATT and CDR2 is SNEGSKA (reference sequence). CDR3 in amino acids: CSARESAGANVLTF. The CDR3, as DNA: TGCAGTGCTAGAGAATCGGCTGGGGCCAACGTCCTGACTTTC.

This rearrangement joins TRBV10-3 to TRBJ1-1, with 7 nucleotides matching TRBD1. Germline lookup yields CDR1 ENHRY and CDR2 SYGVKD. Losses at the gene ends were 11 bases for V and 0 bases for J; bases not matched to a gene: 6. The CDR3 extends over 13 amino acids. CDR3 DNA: TGTGCCGCTCTGACAGGGATGAACACTGAAGCTTTCTTT. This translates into CAALTGMNTEAFF.

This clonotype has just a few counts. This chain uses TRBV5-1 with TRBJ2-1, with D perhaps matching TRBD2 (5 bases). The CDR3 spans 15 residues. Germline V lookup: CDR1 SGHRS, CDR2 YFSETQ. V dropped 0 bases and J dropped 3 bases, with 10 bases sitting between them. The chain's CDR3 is CASSLGHGSYNEQFF. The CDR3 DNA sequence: TGCGCCAGCAGCTTGGGCCATGGGAGCTACAATGAGCAGTTCTTC.

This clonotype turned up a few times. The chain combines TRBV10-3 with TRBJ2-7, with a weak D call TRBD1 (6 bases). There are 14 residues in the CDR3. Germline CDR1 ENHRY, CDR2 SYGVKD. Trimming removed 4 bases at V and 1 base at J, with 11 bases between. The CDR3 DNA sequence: TGTGCCATCAGTGGGGGGCCGGTTTCCTACGAGCAGTACGTC. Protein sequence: CAISGGPVSYEQYV.

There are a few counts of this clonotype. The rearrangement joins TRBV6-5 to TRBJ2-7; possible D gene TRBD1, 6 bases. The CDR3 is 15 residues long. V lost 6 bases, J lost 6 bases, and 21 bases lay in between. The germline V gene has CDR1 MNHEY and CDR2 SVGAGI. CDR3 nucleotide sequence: TGTGCCAGCAGATACGAAATTGGGACATTCTCCGAGCAGTACTTC. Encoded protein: CASRYEIGTFSEQYF.

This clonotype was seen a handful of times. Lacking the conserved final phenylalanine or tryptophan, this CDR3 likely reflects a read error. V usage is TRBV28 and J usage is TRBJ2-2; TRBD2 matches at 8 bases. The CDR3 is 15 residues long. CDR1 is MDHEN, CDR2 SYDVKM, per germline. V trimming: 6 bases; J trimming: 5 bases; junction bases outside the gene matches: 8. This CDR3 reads CASSSGTSWTGELFV. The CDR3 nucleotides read TGTGCCAGCAGCTCCGGGACTAGTTGGACCGGGGAGCTGTTTGTT.

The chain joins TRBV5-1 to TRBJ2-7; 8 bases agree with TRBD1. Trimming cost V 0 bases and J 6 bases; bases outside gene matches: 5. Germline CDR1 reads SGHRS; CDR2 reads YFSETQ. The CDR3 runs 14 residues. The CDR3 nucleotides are TGCGCCAGCAGCTTGGGATCTACAGGGGGCGAGCAGTACTTC. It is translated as CASSLGSTGGEQYF.

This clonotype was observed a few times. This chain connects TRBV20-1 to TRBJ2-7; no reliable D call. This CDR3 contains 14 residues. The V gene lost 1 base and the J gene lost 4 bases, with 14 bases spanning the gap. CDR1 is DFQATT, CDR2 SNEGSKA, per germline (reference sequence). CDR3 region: CSARVGYPWYEQYV. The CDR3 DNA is TGCAGTGCTAGAGTTGGCTACCCCTGGTACGAGCAGTACGTC.

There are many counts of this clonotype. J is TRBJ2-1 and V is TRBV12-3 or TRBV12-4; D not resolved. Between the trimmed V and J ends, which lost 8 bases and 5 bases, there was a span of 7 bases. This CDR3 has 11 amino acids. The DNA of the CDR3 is TGTGCCAGCGGGCCCCACAATGAGCAGTTCTTC. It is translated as CASGPHNEQFF.

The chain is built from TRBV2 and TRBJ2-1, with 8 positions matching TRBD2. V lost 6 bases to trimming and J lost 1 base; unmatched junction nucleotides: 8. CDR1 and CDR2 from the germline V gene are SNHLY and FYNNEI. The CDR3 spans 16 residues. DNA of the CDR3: TGTGCCAGCAGGAAAGCGGGGGACGGTTCCTACAATGAGCAGTTCTTC. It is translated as CASRKAGDGSYNEQFF.

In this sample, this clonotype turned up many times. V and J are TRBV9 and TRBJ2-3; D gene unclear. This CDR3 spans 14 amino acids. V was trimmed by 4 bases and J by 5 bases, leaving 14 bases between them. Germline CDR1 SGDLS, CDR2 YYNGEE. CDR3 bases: TGTGCCAGCAGCCCTGGCCTAACCGGAGATACGCAGTATTTT. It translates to CASSPGLTGDTQYF.

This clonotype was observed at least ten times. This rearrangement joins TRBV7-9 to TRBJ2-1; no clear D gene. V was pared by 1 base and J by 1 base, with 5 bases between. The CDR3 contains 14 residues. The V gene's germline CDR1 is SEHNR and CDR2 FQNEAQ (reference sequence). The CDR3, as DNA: TGTGCCAGCAGCTTAGTAAGGTCCTACAATGAGCAGTTCTTC. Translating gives CASSLVRSYNEQFF.

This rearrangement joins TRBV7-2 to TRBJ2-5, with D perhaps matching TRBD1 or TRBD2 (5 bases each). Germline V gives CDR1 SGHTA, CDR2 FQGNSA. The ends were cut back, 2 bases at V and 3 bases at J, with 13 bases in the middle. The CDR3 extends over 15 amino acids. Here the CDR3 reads CASSLFRGREETQYF. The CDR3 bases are TGTGCCAGCAGCTTATTTCGGGGACGGGAAGAGACCCAGTACTTC.

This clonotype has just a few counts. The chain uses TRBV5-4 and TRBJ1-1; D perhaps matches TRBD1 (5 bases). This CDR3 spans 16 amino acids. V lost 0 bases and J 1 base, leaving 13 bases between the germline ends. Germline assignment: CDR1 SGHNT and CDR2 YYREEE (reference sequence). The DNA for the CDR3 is TGTGCCAGCAGCTTGGAGGGAGGACATAGGAACACTGAAGCTTTCTTT. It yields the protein CASSLEGGHRNTEAFF.

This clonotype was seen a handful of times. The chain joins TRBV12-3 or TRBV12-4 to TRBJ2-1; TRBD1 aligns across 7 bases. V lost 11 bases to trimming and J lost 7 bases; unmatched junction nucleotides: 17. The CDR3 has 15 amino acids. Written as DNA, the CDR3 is TGTGCCTCGGCTCCTGGCCAGGGGGATAGGAATGAGCAGTTCTTC. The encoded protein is CASAPGQGDRNEQFF.

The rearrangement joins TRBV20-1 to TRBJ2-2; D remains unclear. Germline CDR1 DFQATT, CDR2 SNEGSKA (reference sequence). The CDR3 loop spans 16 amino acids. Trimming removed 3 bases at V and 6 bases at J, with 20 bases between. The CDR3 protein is CSASYRMTSPPGELFF. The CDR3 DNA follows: TGCAGTGCTAGTTACCGGATGACATCCCCCCCCGGGGAGCTGTTTTTT.

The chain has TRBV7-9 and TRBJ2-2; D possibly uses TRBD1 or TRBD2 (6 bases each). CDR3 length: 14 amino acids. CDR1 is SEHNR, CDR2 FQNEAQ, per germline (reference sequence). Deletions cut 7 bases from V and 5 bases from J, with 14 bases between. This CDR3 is CASMAKGGTGELFF. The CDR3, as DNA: TGTGCCAGCATGGCGAAGGGGGGTACCGGGGAGCTGTTTTTT. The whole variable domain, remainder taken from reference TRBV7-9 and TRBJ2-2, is DTGVSQNPRHKITKRGQNVTFRCDPISEHNRLYWYRQTLGQGPEFLTYFQNEAQLEKSRLLSDRFSAERPKGSFSTLEIQRTEQGDSAMYLCASMAKGGTGELFFGEGSRLTVL.

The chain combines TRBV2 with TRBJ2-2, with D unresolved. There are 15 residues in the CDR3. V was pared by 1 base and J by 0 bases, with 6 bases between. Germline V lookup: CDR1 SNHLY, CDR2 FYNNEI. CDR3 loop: CASSEVQTNTGELFF. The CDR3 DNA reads TGTGCCAGCAGTGAAGTGCAAACGAACACCGGGGAGCTGTTTTTT.

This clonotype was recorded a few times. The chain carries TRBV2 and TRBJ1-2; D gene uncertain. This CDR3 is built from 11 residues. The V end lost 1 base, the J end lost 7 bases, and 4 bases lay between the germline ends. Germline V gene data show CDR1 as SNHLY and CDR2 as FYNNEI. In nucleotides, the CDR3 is TGTGCCAGCAGTGAAGTCTCTGGCTACACCTTC. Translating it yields CASSEVSGYTF.

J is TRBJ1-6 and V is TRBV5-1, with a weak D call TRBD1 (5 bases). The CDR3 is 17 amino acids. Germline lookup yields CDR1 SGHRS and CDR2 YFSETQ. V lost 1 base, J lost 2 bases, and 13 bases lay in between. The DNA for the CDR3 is TGCGCCAGCAGCTTGAGGACACGGGAGCCCTATAATTCACCCCTCCACTTT. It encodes CASSLRTREPYNSPLHF.

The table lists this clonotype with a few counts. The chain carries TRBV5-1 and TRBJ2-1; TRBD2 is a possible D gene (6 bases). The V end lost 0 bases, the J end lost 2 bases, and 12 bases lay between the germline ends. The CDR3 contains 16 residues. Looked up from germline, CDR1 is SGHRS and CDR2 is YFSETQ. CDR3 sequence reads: CASSLVGRTTYNEQFF. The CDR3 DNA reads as TGCGCCAGCAGCTTGGTTGGGAGGACGACCTACAATGAGCAGTTCTTC.